This entry describes one T cell receptor beta chain. Antigen unknown. This sample was included in a study of T cell responses to AZD1222 COVID-19 vaccine. Findings and limits, study-wide: Clonal diversity may have been underestimated, and the donors were mostly white British, with more females than males.

Sequencing was performed with immunoSEQ multiplex PCR; in TCRdb, only in-frame clones are kept and a portion is missing. The table has about 140,000 clones, under 95% seen once. The germline V gene has CDR1 SGHVS and CDR2 FNYEAQ. The CDR3 is 17 residues long. After removal of 5 bases from V and 0 bases from J, the junction contained 10 bases not matched to a gene. Sample: peripheral blood, taken 28 days after the second dose of the MenACWY control vaccine. The chain carries TRBV7-6 and TRBJ1-3; 7 nucleotides agree with TRBD1. The TCR comes from an adult who received the MenACWY meningococcal vaccine as a control. The CDR3 loop reads CASSPRTGSPSGNTIYF. The DNA for the CDR3 is TGTGCCAGCAGCCCCAGGACAGGCTCGCCCTCTGGAAACACCATATATTTT.